Sequencing of this TCR beta chain was carried out in a study of regulatory T cells in long-lasting Graves disease. Regarding the study as a whole: Relative to new patients (roughly 970), persistent patients exhibited greater sharing of public clonotypes (around 2,700). Newly diagnosed Graves' patients had higher TCR diversity than persistent ones.

In building TCR beta libraries, iRepertoire HTBI primers were used together with Arm-PCR of CDR3 regions. Via MiXCR, TCRdb re-called the multiplex PCR reads, giving one row per CDR3 protein. This table holds 700,000 or so distinct CDR3 sequences, 30% found once. The CDR3 has 13 residues. The germline V gene has CDR1 SGHRS and CDR2 YFSETQ. J gave up 4 bases and V 6 bases, and 5 bases lay outside the gene matches. Time point specified: persistent/refractory GD, antithyroid drugs over 5 years with positive TRAb. Scientists built the TCR library using RNA that was extracted from PBMCs. A peripheral blood sample, approximately 10 milliliters in volume, was drawn into EDTA tubes. This clonotype has more than one count but fewer than ten. Its antigen remains unidentified.

The clonotype was recovered from a female donor with Graves disease. This chain joins TRBV5-1 and TRBJ2-7, with 9 positions matching TRBD2. The specimen comprised peripheral blood mononuclear cells (PBMCs), sampled when the disease was refractory, from a patient treated with antithyroid drugs. The CDR3 DNA is TGCGCCAGCAAGCTAGCGGGAAAATACGAGCAGTACTTC. As protein: CASKLAGKYEQYF.